The entry below gives a single TCR beta chain sequence along with its context. Its cognate antigen is unknown. The junction differs from germline at one of its ends, possibly a read error. Generated by immunoSEQ multiplex PCR, the TCRdb table keeps only in-frame clones and is missing some. The sample shows around 2,100,000 clones, roughly 95% of them seen only once. The CDR3 totals 10 residues. CDR1 is DFQATT, CDR2 SNEGSKA, per germline (reference sequence). The data originate from a study of shared clonotypes between healthy human individuals. CD45RO negativity and positive selection for CCR7 defined naive CD8 cells, a population that excluded terminally differentiated effector memory CD45RA+ cells. Notes on the study in general: Relative to clonotypes present in all four donors, those not shared had lower generation probabilities.

This chain uses TRBV20-1 with TRBJ1-1; a weak D match, TRBD1 (6 bases). Specimen: naive CD8+ T cells sorted from blood. The receptor was isolated from a man aged 18 to 29 in good health. The CDR3 is CLRGNTEAFF. The CDR3 DNA follows: TGTCTCAGGGGGAACACTGAAGCTTTCTTT.